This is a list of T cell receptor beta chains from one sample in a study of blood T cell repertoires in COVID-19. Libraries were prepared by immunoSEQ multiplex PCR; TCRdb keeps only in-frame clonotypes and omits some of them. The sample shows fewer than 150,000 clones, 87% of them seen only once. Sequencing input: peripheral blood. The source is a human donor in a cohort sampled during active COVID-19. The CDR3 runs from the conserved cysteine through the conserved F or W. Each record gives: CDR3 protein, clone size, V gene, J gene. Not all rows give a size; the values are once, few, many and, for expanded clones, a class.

CAISENNPGTDSYNEQFF	-	TRBV10-3	TRBJ2-1
CASSPGAGGGGQETQYF	-	TRBV5-8	TRBJ2-5
CASSPNGGASTDTQYF	-	TRBV18	TRBJ2-3
CASSLVGQGATGELFF	-	TRBV5-1	TRBJ2-2
CASGIGAYNEQFF	-	TRBV2	TRBJ2-1
CASATQGLKTQYF	once	TRBV19	TRBJ2-5
CASSLAGNRGYGYTF	-	TRBV5-4	TRBJ1-2
CASTNPGTPYSYEQYF	few	TRBV11-2	TRBJ2-7
CASSLANGAGNTIYF	-	TRBV5-1	TRBJ1-3
CASSYGAEGTQYF	-	TRBV6-5	TRBJ2-5
CASSEAKQGPYGYTF	-	TRBV6-1	TRBJ1-2